These 27 T cell receptor beta chains were sequenced from one sample in a study of T cell changes during pregnancy in multiple sclerosis. Assay: immunoSEQ multiplex PCR; the TCRdb copy retains only in-frame clones and omits some. This table has approximately 59,000 clones, under 95% appearing once. Sequencing used peripheral blood, obtained in the third trimester of pregnancy. These TCRs come from a female donor in good health, enrolled as a control in a pregnancy study.

The chain recombines TRBV18 with TRBJ2-3, with TRBD1 matching 8 bases. The germline V gene has CDR1 KGHSH and CDR2 LQKENI. The CDR3 is made up of 15 amino acids. Trimming removed 5 bases from V and 4 bases from J; junction bases left unmatched: 8. CDR3 DNA: TGTGCCAGCTCAACAAACAGGGGGGCCGCAGATACGCAGTATTTT. Protein product: CASSTNRGAADTQYF.

The chain employs TRBV19 and TRBJ1-5, with a weak D call TRBD1 (6 bases). Germline loops: CDR1 LNHDA, CDR2 SQIVND (reference sequence). The CDR3 is 15 residues long. Deletions cut 3 bases from V and 0 bases from J, with 9 bases between. The CDR3 loop is CASSIQGFSNQPQHF. DNA for the CDR3: TGTGCCAGTAGTATCCAGGGGTTTAGCAATCAGCCCCAGCATTTT. The full variable domain, with the rest looked up from reference TRBV19 and TRBJ1-5, is DGGITQSPKYLFRKEGQNVTLSCEQNLNHDAMYWYRQDPGQGLRLIYYSQIVNDFQKGDIAEGYSVSREKKESFPLTVTSAQKNPTAFYLCASSIQGFSNQPQHFGDGTRLSIL.

This rearrangement joins TRBV2 to TRBJ2-1; D is uncertain. V lost 3 bases and J 4 bases, leaving 7 bases between the germline ends. This CDR3 spans 13 amino acids. Germline V gives CDR1 SNHLY, CDR2 FYNNEI. DNA of the CDR3: TGTGCCAGCAGTGATGAGGCGTACAATGAGCAGTTCTTC. Protein product: CASSDEAYNEQFF. The variable domain in full, with the rest retrieved from reference TRBV2 and TRBJ2-1, is EPEVTQTPSHQVTQMGQEVILRCVPISNHLYFYWYRQILGQKVEFLVSFYNNEISEKSEIFDDQFSVERPDGSNFTLKIRSTKLEDSAMYFCASSDEAYNEQFFGPGTRLTVL.

V usage is TRBV6-5 and J usage is TRBJ1-2; TRBD1 matches 7 bases. The CDR3 is made up of 16 amino acids. Per germline, CDR1 MNHEY and CDR2 SVGAGI. V dropped 0 bases and J dropped 6; count of bases not matched to a gene: 10. This CDR3 is CASSYSLGRGDDGYTF. The CDR3 bases are TGTGCCAGCAGTTACTCGTTGGGCAGGGGGGATGATGGCTACACCTTC.

This clone was found once. V usage is TRBV4-3 and J usage is TRBJ1-6; D possibly corresponds to TRBD1 (5 bases). Trimming cost V 4 bases and J 7 bases, with 14 bases left between them. Germline V gives CDR1 LGHNA, CDR2 YSLEER. This CDR3 has 15 amino acids. The CDR3 protein is CASSPETRANSPLHF. The CDR3 DNA sequence: TGCGCCAGCAGCCCCGAAACCAGGGCCAATTCACCCCTCCACTTT.

The chain carries TRBV28 and TRBJ2-7; 7 bases match TRBD1. CDR1 MDHEN and CDR2 SYDVKM come from the germline V gene. Trimming removed 7 bases from V and 0 bases from J; junction bases left unmatched: 9. The CDR3 spans 15 residues. The CDR3 nucleotides are TGTGCCAGCATCCTAGGGGGCCAGAACTCCTACGAGCAGTACTTC. Its protein is CASILGGQNSYEQYF.

The rearrangement joins TRBV4-2 to TRBJ1-1, with D possibly being TRBD1 (5 bases). This CDR3 spans 16 amino acids. V lost 3 bases and J 1 base, leaving 15 bases between the germline ends. Germline lookup yields CDR1 LGHNA and CDR2 YNFKEQ. CDR3 region: CASSQVGVGGNTEAFF. The DNA for the CDR3 is TGTGCCAGCAGCCAGGTGGGGGTCGGGGGGAACACTGAAGCTTTCTTT.

The chain recombines TRBV7-3 with TRBJ2-1, with TRBD2 matching 8 bases. Per germline, CDR1 SGHTA and CDR2 FQGTGA. The CDR3 length is 16 residues. Trimming at V came to 5 bases and at J to 6 bases, leaving 12 bases not matched to a gene. CDR3 residues: CASSAHPTGGFNEQFF. The CDR3 nucleotides read TGTGCCAGCAGCGCCCATCCGACGGGGGGGTTCAATGAGCAGTTCTTC.

The chain links TRBV30 to TRBJ2-1; D gene uncertain. The V and J ends lost 3 bases and 6 bases respectively, with 12 bases between them. Germline-derived CDR1 and CDR2 are GTSNPN and SVGIG (reference sequence). The CDR3 extends over 13 amino acids. In nucleotides, the CDR3 is TGTGCCTGGAGATTAAGACACTCCAATGAGCAGTTCTTC. Its translation: CAWRLRHSNEQFF.

The sample holds one count of this clone. J is TRBJ1-5 and V is TRBV6-7; 10 bases match TRBD1. TRBV6-7 is assigned to the ORF class and has an uncertain function. V shed 0 bases and J 6 bases; nucleotides not matched to a gene: 11. The CDR3 is made up of 18 amino acids. The CDR3 loop reads CASSYSIGTGQGPQPQHF. CDR3 coding DNA: TGTGCCAGCAGTTACTCGATTGGAACGGGACAGGGGCCTCAGCCCCAGCATTTT.

This clone has more than one count but fewer than ten. The chain joins TRBV18 to TRBJ1-5, with a tentative D call TRBD1 (6 bases). Germline-derived CDR1 and CDR2 are KGHSH and LQKENI. Deletions cut 5 bases from V and 7 bases from J, with 15 bases between. This CDR3 spans 14 amino acids. CDR3 amino acids: CASSSQGVGQPQHF. CDR3 nucleotides: TGTGCCAGCTCATCACAGGGAGTGGGCCAGCCCCAGCATTTT.

This chain connects TRBV4-2 to TRBJ2-2; 11 nucleotides line up with TRBD2. Germline V gene lookup returns CDR1 LGHNA and CDR2 YNFKEQ. The CDR3 has 15 amino acids. J was trimmed by 2 bases and V by 5 bases; bases with no gene match: 1. CDR3: CASSTSGGNTGELFF. The CDR3 DNA sequence: TGTGCCAGCAGCACTAGCGGGGGAAACACCGGGGAGCTGTTTTTT.

The chain carries TRBV29-1 and TRBJ1-2; possible D gene TRBD1, 5 bases. The CDR3 sequence is 13 residues long. Looked up from germline, CDR1 is SQVTM and CDR2 is ANQGSEA. V was shortened by 7 bases and J by 4 bases, with 16 bases between the two germline ends. CDR3 loop: CSASGGTTYGYTF. In DNA form, the CDR3 reads TGCAGCGCCAGTGGGGGGACCACCTATGGCTACACCTTC. Using reference TRBV29-1 and TRBJ1-2 for the parts outside the CDR3, the full variable domain is SAVISQKPSRDICQRGTSLTIQCQVDSQVTMMFWYRQQPGQSLTLIATANQGSEATYESGFVIDKFPISRPNLTFSTLTVSNMSPEDSSIYLCSASGGTTYGYTFGSGTRLTVV.

The chain combines TRBV5-1 with TRBJ1-2; D unresolved. CDR1 and CDR2 (germline): SGHRS, YFSETQ. The CDR3 contains 12 residues. With 4 bases removed from V and 7 bases from J, the gap between germline ends came to 11 bases. The CDR3 loop is CASSLDNFGYTF. The CDR3 DNA reads as TGCGCCAGCAGCCTCGACAATTTTGGCTACACCTTC.

The chain has TRBV13 and TRBJ1-5; 7 bases are a match to TRBD1. V shed 1 base and J 0 bases; nucleotides not matched to a gene: 12. CDR1 and CDR2 from the germline V gene are PRHDT and FYEKMQ (reference sequence). The CDR3 has 19 residues. CDR3 amino acids: CASSLEALTGVNSNQPQHF. DNA of the CDR3: TGTGCCAGCAGCTTAGAAGCCCTTACAGGGGTAAATAGCAATCAGCCCCAGCATTTT.

The chain recombines TRBV6-1 with TRBJ1-6, with D hard to call. V lost 7 bases and J lost 3, with 7 bases in between. The CDR3 is 13 amino acids. Germline V lookup: CDR1 MNHNS, CDR2 SASEGT. CDR3 DNA sequence: TGTGCCAGCATTGCGGGCTATAATTCACCCCTCCACTTT. Protein: CASIAGYNSPLHF.

The J gene is TRBJ1-1, the V gene TRBV5-1; D is possibly TRBD1 (6 bases). V was clipped by 1 base and J by 4 bases, with 11 bases between them. Germline V gene sequence: CDR1 SGHRS, CDR2 YFSETQ. The CDR3 has 14 residues. CDR3 in DNA: TGCGCCAGCAGCTTGTCGGGAGGGGGCACTGAAGCTTTCTTT. It codes for CASSLSGGGTEAFF.

This sequence joins TRBV10-2 and TRBJ1-3; D gene ambiguous. This CDR3 region has 14 residues. From germline, CDR1 is WSHSY and CDR2 SAAADI. Trimming took off 6 bases at V and 0 bases at J, with 9 bases between the two ends. The CDR3 DNA is TGCGCCAGCAGGACTGGTGGCTCTGGAAACACCATATATTTT. Protein: CASRTGGSGNTIYF.

The rearrangement uses TRBV5-1 and TRBJ2-3, with D possibly matching TRBD2 (6 bases). Germline CDR1 and CDR2: SGHRS and YFSETQ. The V end lost 6 bases, the J end lost 2 bases, and 10 bases lay between the germline ends. The CDR3 contains 13 residues. The CDR3 region is CASNGGATDTQYF. For the CDR3, the DNA is TGCGCCAGCAACGGCGGGGCCACAGATACGCAGTATTTT.

V gene TRBV4-2 combines with J gene TRBJ2-2; the D gene is possibly TRBD2 (5 bases). Germline V gives CDR1 LGHNA, CDR2 YNFKEQ. This CDR3 spans 15 amino acids. Trimming left V 6 bases short and J 0 bases short, with 11 bases between. The CDR3 DNA reads TGTGCCAGCAGTCCTACGGGAACGAACACCGGGGAGCTGTTTTTT. Encoded protein: CASSPTGTNTGELFF.

The chain carries TRBV28 and TRBJ1-2; 11 nucleotides agree with TRBD1. Germline V lookup: CDR1 MDHEN, CDR2 SYDVKM. This CDR3 contains 14 residues. The junction had 5 bases not matched to a gene; V was cut back by 7 bases and J by 4 bases. The CDR3 DNA reads TGTGCCAGCAACCCCGGGACAGGGGGCTATGGCTACACCTTC. Its protein is CASNPGTGGYGYTF.

The chain carries TRBV9 and TRBJ2-7, with 9 bases matching TRBD2. The CDR3 length is 14 residues. Germline V lookup: CDR1 SGDLS, CDR2 YYNGEE. The J segment lost 6 bases and the V segment lost 0 bases, leaving 4 bases of the junction unmatched. The CDR3 spells CASSVVRAGGEQYF. The CDR3 coding sequence is TGTGCCAGCAGCGTAGTCAGAGCGGGGGGCGAGCAGTACTTC. Full variable domain (remainder filled in from reference TRBV9 and TRBJ2-7): DSGVTQTPKHLITATGQRVTLRCSPRSGDLSVYWYQQSLDQGLQFLIQYYNGEERAKGNILERFSAQQFPDLHSELNLSSLELGDSALYFCASSVVRAGGEQYFGPGTRLTVT.

The rearrangement joins TRBV18 to TRBJ1-1; D ambiguous. V lost 3 bases, J lost 7 bases, and 9 bases lay in between. Looked up from germline, CDR1 is KGHSH and CDR2 is LQKENI. The length of the CDR3 is 12 residues. CDR3 DNA: TGTGCCAGCTCACCCGGGGAAAATGAAGCTTTCTTT. Its protein is CASSPGENEAFF.

The rearrangement links TRBV2 to TRBJ1-4; TRBD1 might be the D (6 bases). The ends were cut back, 6 bases at V and 4 bases at J, with 12 bases in the middle. The CDR3 covers 14 residues. Germline values: CDR1 SNHLY, CDR2 FYNNEI. The CDR3 DNA sequence: TGTGCCAGCAGCTCAGACAGGATTAATGAAAAACTGTTTTTT. This codes for CASSSDRINEKLFF.

The J gene is TRBJ1-2, the V gene TRBV7-9; possible D gene TRBD1, 6 bases. Germline CDR1 and CDR2: SEHNR and FQNEAQ (reference sequence). This CDR3 has 14 residues. V lost 2 bases and J 7 bases, leaving 14 bases between the germline ends. The CDR3 protein is CASSLSGEGSGYTF. CDR3 DNA sequence: TGTGCCAGCAGCTTATCAGGGGAGGGATCTGGCTACACCTTC.

CDR3 bases: TGCAGCGTTTGGGAGACCAATCAGCCCCAGCATTTT. Its protein product is CSVWETNQPQHF. This chain joins TRBV29-1 and TRBJ1-5, with D uncertain. Germline V gene lookup returns CDR1 SQVTM and CDR2 ANQGSEA. Trimming took 5 bases from V and 3 from J, leaving 8 bases between them. The CDR3 is made up of 12 amino acids.

The chain employs TRBV11-2 and TRBJ2-1; possible D gene TRBD2, 5 bases. This CDR3 comprises 13 residues. Germline CDR1 is SGHAT and CDR2 is FQNNGV. Trimming removed 1 base from V and 7 bases from J, with 8 bases in between. Here the CDR3 DNA reads TGTGCCAGCAGCTTAGCCCGGACTAATGAGCAGTTCTTC. Translated, it gives CASSLARTNEQFF.